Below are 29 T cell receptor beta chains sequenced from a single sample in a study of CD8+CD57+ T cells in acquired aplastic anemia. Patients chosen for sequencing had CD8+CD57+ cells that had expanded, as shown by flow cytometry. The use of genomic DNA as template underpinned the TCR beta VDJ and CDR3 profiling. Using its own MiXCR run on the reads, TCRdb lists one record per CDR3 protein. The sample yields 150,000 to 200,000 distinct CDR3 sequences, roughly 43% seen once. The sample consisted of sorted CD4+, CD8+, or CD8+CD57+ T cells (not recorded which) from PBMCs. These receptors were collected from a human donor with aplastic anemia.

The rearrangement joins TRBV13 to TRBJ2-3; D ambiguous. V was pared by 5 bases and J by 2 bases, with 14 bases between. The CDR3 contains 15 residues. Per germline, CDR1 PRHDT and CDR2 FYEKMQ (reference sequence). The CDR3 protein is CASSPAGRITDTQYF. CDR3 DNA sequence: TGTGCCAGCAGCCCAGCTGGCAGAATCACAGATACGCAGTATTTT.

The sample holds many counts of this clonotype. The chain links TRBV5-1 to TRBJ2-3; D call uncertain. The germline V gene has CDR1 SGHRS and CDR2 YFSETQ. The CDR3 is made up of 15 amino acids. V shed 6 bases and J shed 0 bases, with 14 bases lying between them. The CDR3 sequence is CASNKLGRSTDTQYF. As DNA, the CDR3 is TGCGCCAGCAACAAATTAGGACGGAGCACAGATACGCAGTATTTT. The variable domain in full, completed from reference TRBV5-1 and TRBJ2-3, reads KAGVTQTPRYLIKTRGQQVTLSCSPISGHRSVSWYQQTPGQGLQFLFEYFSETQRNKGNFPGRFSGRQFSNSRSEMNVSTLELGDSALYLCASNKLGRSTDTQYFGPGTRLTVL.

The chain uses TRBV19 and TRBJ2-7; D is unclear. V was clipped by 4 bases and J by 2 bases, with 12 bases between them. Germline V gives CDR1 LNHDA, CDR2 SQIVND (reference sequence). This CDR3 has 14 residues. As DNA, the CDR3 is TGTGCCAGTAGTAGTCCGAATCCGACCTACGAGCAGTACTTC. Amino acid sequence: CASSSPNPTYEQYF.

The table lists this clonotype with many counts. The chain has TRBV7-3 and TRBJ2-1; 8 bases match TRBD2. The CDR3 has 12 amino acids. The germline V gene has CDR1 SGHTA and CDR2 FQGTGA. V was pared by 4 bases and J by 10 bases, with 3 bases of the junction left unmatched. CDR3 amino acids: CASSSSGGEQFF. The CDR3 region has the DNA TGTGCCAGCAGCTCCAGCGGGGGAGAGCAGTTCTTC.

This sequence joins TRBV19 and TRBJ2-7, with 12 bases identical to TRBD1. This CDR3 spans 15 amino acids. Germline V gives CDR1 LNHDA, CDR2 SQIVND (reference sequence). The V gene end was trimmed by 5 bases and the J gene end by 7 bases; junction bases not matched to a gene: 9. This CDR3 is CASSAGTGGWREQYF. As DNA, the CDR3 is TGTGCCAGTAGTGCCGGGACAGGGGGCTGGAGGGAGCAGTACTTC.

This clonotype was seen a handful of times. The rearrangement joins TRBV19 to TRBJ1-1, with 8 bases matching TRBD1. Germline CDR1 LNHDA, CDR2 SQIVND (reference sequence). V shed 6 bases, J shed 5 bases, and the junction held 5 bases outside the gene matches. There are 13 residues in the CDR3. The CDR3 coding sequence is TGTGCCAGTAGCCAGACAGGGGAAACTGAAGCTTTCTTT. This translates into CASSQTGETEAFF. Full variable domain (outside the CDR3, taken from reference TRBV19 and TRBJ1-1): DGGITQSPKYLFRKEGQNVTLSCEQNLNHDAMYWYRQDPGQGLRLIYYSQIVNDFQKGDIAEGYSVSREKKESFPLTVTSAQKNPTAFYLCASSQTGETEAFFGQGTRLTVV.

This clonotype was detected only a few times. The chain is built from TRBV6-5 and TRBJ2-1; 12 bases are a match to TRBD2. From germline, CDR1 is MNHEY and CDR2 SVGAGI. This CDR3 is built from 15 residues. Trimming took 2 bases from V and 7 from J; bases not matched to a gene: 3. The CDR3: CASSYGTSGLNEQFF. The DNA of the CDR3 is TGTGCCAGCAGTTACGGGACTAGCGGGCTTAATGAGCAGTTCTTC.

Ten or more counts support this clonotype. Here the CDR3 reads CASSVTGQGNSPLHF. In DNA, the CDR3 is TGTGCCAGCAGCGTAACTGGACAGGGAAATTCACCCCTCCACTTT. The chain links TRBV9 to TRBJ1-6; the match to TRBD1 covers 8 bases. The ends lost 1 base at V and 7 bases at J; junction bases unmatched: 4. The CDR3 totals 15 residues. Per the germline V gene, CDR1 is SGDLS and CDR2 is YYNGEE.

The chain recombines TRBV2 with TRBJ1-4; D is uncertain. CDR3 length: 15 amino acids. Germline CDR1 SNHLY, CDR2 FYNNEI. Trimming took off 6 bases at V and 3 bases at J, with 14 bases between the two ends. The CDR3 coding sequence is TGTGCCAGCAGCCCCCTGTTGGGCTCTAATGAAAAACTGTTTTTT. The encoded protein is CASSPLLGSNEKLFF.

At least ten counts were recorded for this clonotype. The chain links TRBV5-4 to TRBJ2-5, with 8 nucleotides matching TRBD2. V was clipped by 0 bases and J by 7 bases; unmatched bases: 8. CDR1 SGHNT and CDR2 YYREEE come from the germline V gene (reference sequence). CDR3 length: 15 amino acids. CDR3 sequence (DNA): TGTGCCAGCAGCTTGGATTTTAGCGGGATTGTGACCCAGTACTTC. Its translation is CASSLDFSGIVTQYF.

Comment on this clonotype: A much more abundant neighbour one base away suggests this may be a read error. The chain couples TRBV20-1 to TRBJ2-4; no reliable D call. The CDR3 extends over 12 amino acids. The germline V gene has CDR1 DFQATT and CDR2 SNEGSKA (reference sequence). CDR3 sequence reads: CSATLLKNIQHF. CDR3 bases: TGCAGTGCTACTCTCCTGAAAAACATTCAGCACTTC.

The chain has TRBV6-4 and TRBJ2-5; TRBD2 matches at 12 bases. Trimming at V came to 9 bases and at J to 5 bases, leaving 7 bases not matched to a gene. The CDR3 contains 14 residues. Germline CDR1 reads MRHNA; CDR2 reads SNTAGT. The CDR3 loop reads CARGGLAGLETQYF. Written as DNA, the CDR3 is TGTGCCAGGGGAGGACTAGCGGGATTGGAGACCCAGTACTTC.

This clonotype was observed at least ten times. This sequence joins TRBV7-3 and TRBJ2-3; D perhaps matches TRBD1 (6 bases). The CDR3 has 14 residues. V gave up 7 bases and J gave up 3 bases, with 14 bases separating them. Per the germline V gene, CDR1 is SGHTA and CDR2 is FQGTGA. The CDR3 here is CASKEYRDTDTQYF. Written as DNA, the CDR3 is TGTGCCAGCAAGGAGTACAGGGATACAGATACGCAGTATTTT.

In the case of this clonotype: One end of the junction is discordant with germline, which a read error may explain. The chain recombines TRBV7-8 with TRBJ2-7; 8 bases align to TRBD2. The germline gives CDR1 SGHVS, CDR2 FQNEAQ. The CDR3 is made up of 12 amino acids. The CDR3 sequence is CAISGSVDEQYF. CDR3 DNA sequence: TGTGCCATCAGCGGGAGTGTCGACGAGCAGTACTTC.

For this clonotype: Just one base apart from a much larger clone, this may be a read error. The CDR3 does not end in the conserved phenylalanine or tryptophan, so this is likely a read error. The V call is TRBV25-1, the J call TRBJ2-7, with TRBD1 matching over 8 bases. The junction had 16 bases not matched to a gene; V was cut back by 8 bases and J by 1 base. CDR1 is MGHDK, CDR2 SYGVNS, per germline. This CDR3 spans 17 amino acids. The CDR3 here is CASSPFSPTGDSYEQYL. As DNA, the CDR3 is TGTGCCAGCTCACCCTTCTCCCCGACAGGGGATTCCTACGAGCAGTACCTC.

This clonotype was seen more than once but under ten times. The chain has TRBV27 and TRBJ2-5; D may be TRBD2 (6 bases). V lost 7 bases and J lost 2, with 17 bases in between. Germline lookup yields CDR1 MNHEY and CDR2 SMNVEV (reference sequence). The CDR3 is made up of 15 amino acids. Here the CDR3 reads CASTSGAGPQETQYF. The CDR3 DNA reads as TGTGCCAGCACCTCCGGGGCGGGACCACAAGAGACCCAGTACTTC.

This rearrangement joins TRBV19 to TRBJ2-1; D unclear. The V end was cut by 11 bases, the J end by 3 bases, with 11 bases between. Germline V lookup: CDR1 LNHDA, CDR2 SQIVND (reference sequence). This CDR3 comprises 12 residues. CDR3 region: CARFPDYNEQFF. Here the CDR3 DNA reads TGTGCCCGCTTCCCGGACTACAATGAGCAGTTCTTC. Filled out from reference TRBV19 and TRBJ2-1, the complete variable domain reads DGGITQSPKYLFRKEGQNVTLSCEQNLNHDAMYWYRQDPGQGLRLIYYSQIVNDFQKGDIAEGYSVSREKKESFPLTVTSAQKNPTAFYLCARFPDYNEQFFGPGTRLTVL.

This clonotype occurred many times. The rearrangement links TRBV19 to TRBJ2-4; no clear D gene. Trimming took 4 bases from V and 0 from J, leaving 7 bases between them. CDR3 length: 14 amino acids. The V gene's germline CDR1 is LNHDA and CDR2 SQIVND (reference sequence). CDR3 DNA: TGTGCCAGTAGTACACCAGGAGCCAAAAACATTCAGTACTTC. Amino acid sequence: CASSTPGAKNIQYF.

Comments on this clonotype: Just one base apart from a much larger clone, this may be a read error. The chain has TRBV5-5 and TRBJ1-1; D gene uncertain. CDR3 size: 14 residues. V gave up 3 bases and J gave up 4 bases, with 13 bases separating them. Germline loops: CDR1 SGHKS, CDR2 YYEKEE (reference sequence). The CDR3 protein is CASSSPSRTTEAFF. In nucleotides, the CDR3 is TGTGCCAGCAGCTCACCGAGTAGGACCACTGAAGCTTTCTTT. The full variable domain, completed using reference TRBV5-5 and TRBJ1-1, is DAGVTQSPTHLIKTRGQQVTLRCSPISGHKSVSWYQQVLGQGPQFIFQYYEKEERGRGNFPDRFSARQFPNYSSELNVNALLLGDSALYLCASSSPSRTTEAFFGQGTRLTVV.

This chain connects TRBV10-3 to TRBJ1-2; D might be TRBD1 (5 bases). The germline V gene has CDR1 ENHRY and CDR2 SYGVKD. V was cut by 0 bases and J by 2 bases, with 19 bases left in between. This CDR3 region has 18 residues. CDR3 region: CAISESGVAVKSNYGYTF. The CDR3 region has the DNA TGTGCCATCAGTGAGTCGGGGGTTGCAGTTAAATCGAACTATGGCTACACCTTC.

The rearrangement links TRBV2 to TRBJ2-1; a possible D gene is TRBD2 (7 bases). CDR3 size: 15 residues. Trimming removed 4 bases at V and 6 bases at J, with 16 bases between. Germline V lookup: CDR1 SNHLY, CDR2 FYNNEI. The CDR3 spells CASSGRGAGANEQFF. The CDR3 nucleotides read TGTGCCAGCAGTGGACGGGGGGCGGGGGCCAATGAGCAGTTCTTC.

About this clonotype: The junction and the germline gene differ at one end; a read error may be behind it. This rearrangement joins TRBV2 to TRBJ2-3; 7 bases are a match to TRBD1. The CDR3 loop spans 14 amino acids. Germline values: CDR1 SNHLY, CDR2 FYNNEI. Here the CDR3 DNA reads TGTGTCAGCAGAGTGGACAGGTCCACAGATACGCATTATTTT. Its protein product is CVSRVDRSTDTHYF.

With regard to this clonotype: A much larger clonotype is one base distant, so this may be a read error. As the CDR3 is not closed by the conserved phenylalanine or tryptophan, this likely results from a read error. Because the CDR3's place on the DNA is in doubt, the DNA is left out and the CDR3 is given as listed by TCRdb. This chain's CDR3 is CASSHGAGARSKEFL. This chain uses TRBV4-1 with TRBJ2-1; the table calls TRBD2, which could not be checked here. The CDR3 contains 15 residues when both ends are counted. CDR1 and CDR2 (germline): MGHRA, YSYEKL.

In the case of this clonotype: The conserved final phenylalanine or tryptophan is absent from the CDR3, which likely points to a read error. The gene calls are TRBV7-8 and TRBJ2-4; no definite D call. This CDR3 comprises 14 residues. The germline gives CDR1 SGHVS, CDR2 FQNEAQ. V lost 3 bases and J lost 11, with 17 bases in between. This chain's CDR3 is CASSFGRPNNVQYL. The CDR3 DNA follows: TGTGCCAGCAGCTTCGGGCGGCCAAATAACGTTCAGTACCTC.

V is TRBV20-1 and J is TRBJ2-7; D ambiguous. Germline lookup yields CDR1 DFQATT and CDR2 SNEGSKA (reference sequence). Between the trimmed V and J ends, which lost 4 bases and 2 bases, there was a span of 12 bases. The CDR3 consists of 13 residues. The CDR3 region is CSAIAQPAYEQYF. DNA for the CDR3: TGCAGTGCTATTGCCCAGCCCGCCTACGAGCAGTACTTC.

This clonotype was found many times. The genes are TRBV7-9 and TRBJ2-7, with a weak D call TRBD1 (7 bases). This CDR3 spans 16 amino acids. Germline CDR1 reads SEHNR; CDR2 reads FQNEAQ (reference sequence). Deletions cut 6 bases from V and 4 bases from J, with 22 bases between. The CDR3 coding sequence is TGTGCCAGCAGTCAGGGACGGCAGGGGGGTACGTACGAGCAGTACTTC. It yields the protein CASSQGRQGGTYEQYF.

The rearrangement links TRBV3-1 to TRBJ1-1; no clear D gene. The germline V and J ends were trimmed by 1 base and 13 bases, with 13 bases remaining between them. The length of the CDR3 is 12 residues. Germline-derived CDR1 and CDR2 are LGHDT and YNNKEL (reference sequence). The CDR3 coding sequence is TGTGCCAGCAGCCAAGGGTGGAAAGCGGTTTTCTTT. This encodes CASSQGWKAVFF.

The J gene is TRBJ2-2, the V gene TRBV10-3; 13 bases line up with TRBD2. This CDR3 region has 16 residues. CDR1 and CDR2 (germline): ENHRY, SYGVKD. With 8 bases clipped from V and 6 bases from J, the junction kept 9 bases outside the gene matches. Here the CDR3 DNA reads TGTGCCATCTCGGCGGGACTAGCGGGATGGGCCGGGGAGCTGTTTTTT. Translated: CAISAGLAGWAGELFF.

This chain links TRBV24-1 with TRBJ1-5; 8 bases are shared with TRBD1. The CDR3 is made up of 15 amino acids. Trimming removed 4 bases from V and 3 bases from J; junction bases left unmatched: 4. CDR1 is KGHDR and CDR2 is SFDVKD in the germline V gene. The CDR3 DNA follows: TGTGCCACCAGTGAAGGACAGGGACTCAATCAGCCCCAGCATTTT. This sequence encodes CATSEGQGLNQPQHF.